The following is a T cell receptor (beta chain) sequence with its context. The data were taken from a study of cytomegalovirus exposure and HLA in healthy donors. PCR involved 60 Vbeta and 13 Jbeta primers. TCRdb's table, derived via immunoSEQ multiplex PCR, lists solely in-frame clones and lacks some. Of about 160,000 clones in the sample, approximately 84% were seen once. The specimen sequenced was PBMCs. This clonotype was sampled from a woman aged 50 to 60 in good health and CMV-seropositive.

CDR3 sequence reads: CASTQDMNTEAFF. CDR3 coding DNA: TGTGCCAGCACCCAGGACATGAACACTGAAGCTTTCTTT. V is TRBV5-4 and J is TRBJ1-1; a possible D gene is TRBD1 (5 bases). The CDR3 consists of 13 residues. The germline CDR1 and CDR2 sequences are SGHNT and YYREEE (reference sequence). Trimming shortened V by 6 bases and J by 0 bases, and 9 bases separated the two germline ends. The whole variable domain, remainder taken from reference TRBV5-4 and TRBJ1-1, is ETGVTQSPTHLIKTRGQQVTLRCSSQSGHNTVSWYQQALGQGPQFIFQYYREEENGRGNFPPRFSGLQFPNYSSELNVNALELDDSALYLCASTQDMNTEAFFGQGTRLTVV.